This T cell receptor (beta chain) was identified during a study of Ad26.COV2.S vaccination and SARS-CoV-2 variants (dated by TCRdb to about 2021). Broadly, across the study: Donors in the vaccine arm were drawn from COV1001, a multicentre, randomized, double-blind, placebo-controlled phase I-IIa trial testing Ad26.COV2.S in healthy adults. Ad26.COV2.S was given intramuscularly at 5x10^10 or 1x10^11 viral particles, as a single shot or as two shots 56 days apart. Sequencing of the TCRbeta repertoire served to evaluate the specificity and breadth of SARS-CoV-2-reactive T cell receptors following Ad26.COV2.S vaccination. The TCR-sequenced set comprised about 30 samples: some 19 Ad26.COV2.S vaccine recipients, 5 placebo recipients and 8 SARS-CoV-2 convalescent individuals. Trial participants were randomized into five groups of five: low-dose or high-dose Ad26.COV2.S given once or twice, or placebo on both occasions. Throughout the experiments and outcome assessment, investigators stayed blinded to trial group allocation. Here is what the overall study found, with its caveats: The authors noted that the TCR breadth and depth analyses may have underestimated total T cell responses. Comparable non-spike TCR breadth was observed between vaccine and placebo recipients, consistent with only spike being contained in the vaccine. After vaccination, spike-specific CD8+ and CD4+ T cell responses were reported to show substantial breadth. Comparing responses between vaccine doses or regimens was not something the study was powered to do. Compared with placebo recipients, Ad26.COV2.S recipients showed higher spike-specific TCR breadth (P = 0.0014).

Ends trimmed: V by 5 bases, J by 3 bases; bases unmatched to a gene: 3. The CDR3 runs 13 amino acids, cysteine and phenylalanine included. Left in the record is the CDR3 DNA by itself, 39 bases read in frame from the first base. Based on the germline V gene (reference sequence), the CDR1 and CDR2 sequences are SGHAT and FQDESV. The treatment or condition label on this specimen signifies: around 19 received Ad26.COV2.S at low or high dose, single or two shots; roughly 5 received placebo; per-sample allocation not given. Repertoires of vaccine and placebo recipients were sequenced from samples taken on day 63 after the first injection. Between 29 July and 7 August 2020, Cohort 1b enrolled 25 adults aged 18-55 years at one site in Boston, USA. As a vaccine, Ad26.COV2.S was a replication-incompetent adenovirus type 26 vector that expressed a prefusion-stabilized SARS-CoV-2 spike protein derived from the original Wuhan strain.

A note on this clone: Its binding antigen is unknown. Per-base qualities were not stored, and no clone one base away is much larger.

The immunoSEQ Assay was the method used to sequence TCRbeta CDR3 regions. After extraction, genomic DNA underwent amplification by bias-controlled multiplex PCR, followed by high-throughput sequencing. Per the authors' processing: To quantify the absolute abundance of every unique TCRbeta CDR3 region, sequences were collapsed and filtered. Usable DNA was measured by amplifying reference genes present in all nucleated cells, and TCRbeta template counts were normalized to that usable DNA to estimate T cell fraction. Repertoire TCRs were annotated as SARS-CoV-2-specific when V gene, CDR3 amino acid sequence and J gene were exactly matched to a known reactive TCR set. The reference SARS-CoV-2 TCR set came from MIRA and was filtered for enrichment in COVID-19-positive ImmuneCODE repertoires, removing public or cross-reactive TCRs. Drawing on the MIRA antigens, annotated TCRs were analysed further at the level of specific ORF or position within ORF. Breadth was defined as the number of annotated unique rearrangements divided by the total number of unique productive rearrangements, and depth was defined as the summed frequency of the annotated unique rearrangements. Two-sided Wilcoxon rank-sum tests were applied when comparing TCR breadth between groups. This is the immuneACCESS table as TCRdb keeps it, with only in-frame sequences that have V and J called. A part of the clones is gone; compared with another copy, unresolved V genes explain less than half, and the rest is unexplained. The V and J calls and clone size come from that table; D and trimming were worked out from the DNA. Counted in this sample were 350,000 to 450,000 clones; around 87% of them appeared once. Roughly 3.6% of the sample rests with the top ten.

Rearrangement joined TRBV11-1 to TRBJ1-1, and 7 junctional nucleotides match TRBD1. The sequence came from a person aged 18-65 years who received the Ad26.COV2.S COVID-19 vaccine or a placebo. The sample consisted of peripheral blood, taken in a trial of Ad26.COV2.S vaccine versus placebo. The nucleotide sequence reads TGTGCCAGCAGCCTGGGACAGTACACTGAAGCTTTCTTT. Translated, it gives CASSLGQYTEAFF.